This T cell receptor (beta chain) was sequenced for a study of T-cell reconstitution after alpha-beta-depleted transplantation in children. This clonotype was seen a few times. What it recognizes is unknown. The CDR3 runs 15 residues. V dropped 2 bases and J dropped 6 bases, with 13 bases sitting between them. Study conclusions and caveats: Several hundred expanded graft clones reportedly were the source of alpha-beta T cells about two months after transplant. The authors attributed T-cell counts and diversity one year after transplant mostly to newly produced T cells. Surviving recipient T cells and thymic progenitors underlay high day-60 TCRbeta diversity in some patients.

Unique molecular identifiers were built into the TCRbeta library. TCRdb ran MiXCR on the PCR reads and lists one entry per CDR3 protein. Among about 1,000,000 distinct CDR3 sequences, roughly 29% were seen once, and the ten largest hold about 28%. The clonotype was recovered from a boy under two years old who had a stem cell transplant for SCID, so the T cells may come from the graft donor. The V and J genes are TRBV12-3 or TRBV12-4 and TRBJ2-2; no definite D call. This sample comprised PBMCs, mostly from graft donor cells, obtained 360 days after TCRalphabeta/CD19-depleted stem cell transplant. The CDR3 sequence is CASSLWLPNSGELFF. CDR3 bases: TGTGCCAGCAGTTTATGGCTCCCTAACTCCGGGGAGCTGTTTTTT.